This TCR beta chain was documented in a study of T-cell reconstitution after alpha-beta-depleted transplantation in children. Germline V gene data show CDR1 as DFQATT and CDR2 as SNEGSKA (reference sequence). The V segment lost 5 bases and the J segment 6 bases; nucleotides outside the gene matches: 9. The CDR3 covers 13 residues. There are many counts of this clonotype. Researchers prepared the TCRbeta library using unique molecular identifiers, the study reports. TCRdb itself ran the PCR reads through MiXCR, one entry per CDR3 protein. The sample consists of 230,000 or so distinct CDR3 sequences, 9.7% of them appearing once.

The rearrangement links TRBV20-1 to TRBJ2-7; 8 bases align to TRBD1. Sequenced material: PBMCs from the stem cell graft donor, taken from the stem cell graft. The clonotype was recovered from a human donor who donated a stem cell graft to a child with SCID. CDR3 amino acids: CSASPGQGREQYF. CDR3 bases: TGCAGTGCTTCTCCAGGACAGGGTCGCGAGCAGTACTTC.